Presented here are 9 T cell receptor beta chains from one specimen sequenced in a study of blood T cell repertoires in COVID-19. Profiled with immunoSEQ multiplex PCR; TCRdb holds only in-frame clones, not every one. Among fewer than 70,000 clones, roughly nine tenths were seen once, and the ten largest hold more than 8%. Sequencing was performed on peripheral blood. All receptors derive from a man aged 50 or older with active COVID-19.

In this sample, this clone turned up once. V is TRBV23-1 and J is TRBJ2-7, with D perhaps matching TRBD2 (6 bases). TRBV23-1 is an open reading frame whose function is uncertain. The CDR3 runs 16 residues. V was clipped by 1 base and J by 0 bases, with 13 bases between them. This chain's CDR3 is CASSQLDYRSSYEQYF. CDR3 sequence (DNA): TGCGCCAGCAGTCAATTGGACTATAGGAGCTCCTACGAGCAGTACTTC.

This chain links TRBV4-1 with TRBJ1-3; no clear D. The length of the CDR3 is 17 residues. V was trimmed by 1 base and J by 0 bases, leaving 13 bases between them. CDR1 MGHRA and CDR2 YSYEKL come from the germline V gene. The CDR3 nucleotides are TGCGCCAGCAGCCAAGGGGCAACAGCCAGCTCTGGAAACACCATATATTTT. Protein: CASSQGATASSGNTIYF.

The genes are TRBV5-6 and TRBJ2-7; D is possibly TRBD2 (6 bases). V was clipped by 3 bases and J by 0 bases, with 16 bases between them. Germline V gene data show CDR1 as SGHDT and CDR2 as YYEEEE. This CDR3 spans 16 amino acids. The CDR3 region is CASSWGVGGASYEQYF. For the CDR3, the DNA is TGTGCCAGCAGCTGGGGGGTGGGAGGAGCCTCCTACGAGCAGTACTTC. Full variable domain (rest looked up from reference TRBV5-6 and TRBJ2-7): DAGVTQSPTHLIKTRGQQVTLRCSPKSGHDTVSWYQQALGQGPQFIFQYYEEEERQRGNFPDRFSGHQFPNYSSELNVNALLLGDSALYLCASSWGVGGASYEQYFGPGTRLTVT.

The chain recombines TRBV4-1 with TRBJ2-3; D ambiguous. V was clipped by 1 base and J by 4 bases, with 18 bases between them. This CDR3 spans 17 amino acids. In germline, CDR1 is MGHRA, CDR2 YSYEKL. The CDR3 is CASSQVYRPGVADTQYF. The CDR3 DNA reads as TGCGCCAGCAGCCAAGTATATAGACCGGGTGTGGCAGATACGCAGTATTTT.

This chain connects TRBV12-3 or TRBV12-4 to TRBJ2-7; possibly TRBD2 for D (5 bases). Trimming took off 5 bases at V and 5 bases at J, with 10 bases between the two ends. The CDR3 is made up of 12 amino acids. The chain's CDR3 is CASSEGVHEQYF. The CDR3 nucleotides read TGTGCCAGCAGTGAGGGCGTCCACGAGCAGTACTTC.

This clone was observed a few times. The V gene is TRBV6-5, the J gene TRBJ1-1; D remains unclear. V lost 5 bases, J lost 1 base, and 11 bases lay in between. CDR3 length: 14 residues. The germline V gene encodes CDR1 MNHEY and CDR2 SVGAGI. CDR3 nucleotides: TGTGCCAGCAGTCCGAGGCGAACGAACACTGAAGCTTTCTTT. Its protein product is CASSPRRTNTEAFF.

This chain joins TRBV9 and TRBJ2-7; 10 positions agree with TRBD2. Germline trimming cut 3 bases from V and 5 bases from J; bases unmatched to any gene: 11. The CDR3 consists of 16 residues. CDR1 and CDR2 from the germline V gene are SGDLS and YYNGEE. The CDR3 sequence: CASSGGPSGGSNEQYF. The CDR3 bases are TGTGCCAGCAGCGGCGGGCCTAGCGGGGGTTCCAACGAGCAGTACTTC.

This clone was detected a few times. V is TRBV9 and J is TRBJ2-5; 10 positions agree with TRBD2. The CDR3 has 19 amino acids. J gave up 2 bases and V 0 bases, and 13 bases lay outside the gene matches. From germline, CDR1 is SGDLS and CDR2 YYNGEE. DNA of the CDR3: TGTGCCAGCAGCGTAGAAGCGGGGGGGCCCCTCTCCCGTCAAGAGACCCAGTACTTC. The encoded protein is CASSVEAGGPLSRQETQYF.

The CDR3 DNA follows: TGTGCCAGCAGCATGGGGCCGGTTACAAACACCGGGGAGCTGTTTTTT. It specifies CASSMGPVTNTGELFF. The chain joins TRBV9 to TRBJ2-2, with D maybe TRBD1 (5 bases). The CDR3 is 16 amino acids. Germline values: CDR1 SGDLS, CDR2 YYNGEE. Trimming left V 4 bases short and J 2 bases short, with 15 bases between.